The T cell receptor beta chain described here comes from a study of blood T cell repertoires in COVID-19. The assay was immunoSEQ multiplex PCR, and TCRdb's table has in-frame clones only and misses some. The sample lists 350,000 to 400,000 clones; 75% to 90% were seen once. Germline V gene data show CDR1 as SEHNR and CDR2 as FQNEAQ (reference sequence). This CDR3 contains 15 residues. V was clipped by 2 bases and J by 5 bases, with 15 bases between them. This sequence joins TRBV7-9 and TRBJ2-5; tentatively, D is TRBD2 (5 bases). The sequencing input was PBMCs or T cells enriched from blood (not recorded which). The source of this sequence is a man aged 18 to 30 who had recovered from COVID-19. CDR3 DNA sequence: TGTGCCAGCAGCTTACTTGCTAGCTTTGGGGAGACCCAGTACTTC. This translates into CASSLLASFGETQYF.